This TCR beta chain was identified during a study of blood T cell repertoires in COVID-19. At the level of the study: In each case, the material was cDNA or gDNA derived from T cells, B-cell-depleted T cells, or PBMCs.

Participant reports of clinical history set cohort assignment. Recovered status in Cohort 3 required two negative PCRs, clearance, or symptom resolution. Per germline, CDR1 MNHEY and CDR2 SMNVEV (reference sequence). V lost 5 bases and J 9 bases, leaving 17 bases between the germline ends. CDR3 size: 14 residues. As handled by the study authors: By means of reference gene primer amplification, nucleated cell counts were estimated. Libraries were prepared by immunoSEQ multiplex PCR; TCRdb keeps only in-frame clonotypes and omits some of them. That table supplies the V and J calls and clone size; D and trimming were determined from the DNA. The table lists under 150,000 clones, 85% of them singletons, with around 6.5% in the top ten.

The sample comprised PBMCs or T cells enriched from blood (not recorded which). The chain carries TRBV27 and TRBJ2-1; D unresolved. This receptor was identified in a woman between 35 and 50 years old who had recovered from COVID-19. The CDR3 is CASSPYLRGGEQFF. CDR3 in DNA: TGTGCCAGCAGTCCCTATCTTCGAGGCGGTGAGCAGTTCTTC.